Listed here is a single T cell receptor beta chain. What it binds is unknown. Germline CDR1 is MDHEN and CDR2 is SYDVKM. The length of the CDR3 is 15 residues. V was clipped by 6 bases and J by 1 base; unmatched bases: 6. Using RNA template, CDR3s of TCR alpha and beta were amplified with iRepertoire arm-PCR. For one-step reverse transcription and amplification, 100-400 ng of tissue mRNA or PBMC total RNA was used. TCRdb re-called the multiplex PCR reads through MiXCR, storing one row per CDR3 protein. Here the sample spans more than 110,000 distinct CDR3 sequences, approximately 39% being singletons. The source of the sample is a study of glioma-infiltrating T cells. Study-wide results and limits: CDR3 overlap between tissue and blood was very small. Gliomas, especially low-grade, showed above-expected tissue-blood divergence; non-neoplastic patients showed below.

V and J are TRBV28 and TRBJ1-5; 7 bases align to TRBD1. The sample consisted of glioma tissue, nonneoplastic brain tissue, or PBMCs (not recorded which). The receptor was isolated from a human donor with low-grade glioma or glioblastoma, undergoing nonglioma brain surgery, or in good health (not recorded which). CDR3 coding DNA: TGTGCCAGCAGACCCGACAGGGAGAGCAATCAGCCCCAGCATTTT. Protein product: CASRPDRESNQPQHF.